A single sample is the source of the 17 T cell receptor beta chains below, sequenced in a study of breast tumors, draining lymph nodes, adjacent tissues (dated by TCRdb to about 2016). Lymph node samples were obtained from the axillary draining lymph nodes of breast cancer patients. The method behind the library was multiplex PCR. Sequencing used an Illumina HiSeq 2000. TCRdb reprocessing: public reads trimmed at Q25 with fastp, clones called with MiXCR, in-frame beta chains kept. When rows share a CDR3 protein, they turn into one entry using the most common DNA and genes. Within this sample are approximately 200,000 distinct CDR3 sequences, with around 29% of them counted one time only. The ten largest clonotypes hold over 4% of the sample. Specimen: axillary lymph node tissue. The receptors were gathered from a female donor with breast cancer. Some clones in this sample may be carry-over from other donors' samples.

The chain joins TRBV2 to TRBJ2-2; 14 bases are shared with TRBD2. CDR3 size: 15 residues. Germline assignment: CDR1 SNHLY and CDR2 FYNNEI. Trimming took 6 bases from V and 5 from J; bases not matched to a gene: 2. The CDR3 here is CASSRTSGRTGELFF. CDR3 in DNA: TGTGCCAGCAGCCGGACTAGCGGGAGGACCGGGGAGCTGTTTTTT.

A word on this clonotype: A single base separates this from a much larger clone, so it may be a read error. The chain carries TRBV5-4 and TRBJ2-7; 8 bases are shared with TRBD1. This CDR3 comprises 13 residues. Germline CDR1 reads SGHNT; CDR2 reads YYREEE (reference sequence). CDR3 protein: CAISPGQVYEQYF. CDR3 DNA: TGTGCCATCAGCCCGGGACAGGTCTACGAGCAGTACTTC.

Concerning this clonotype itself: Given a much more abundant clone one base away, this may be a read error. The V call is TRBV27, the J call TRBJ1-6; no clear D gene. V was trimmed by 3 bases and J by 8 bases, leaving 17 bases between them. Germline CDR1 MNHEY, CDR2 SMNVEV (reference sequence). The CDR3 is 16 amino acids. The CDR3 DNA follows: TGTGCCAGCAGTTTTGGGCAGAACTATGAGGATTCACCCCTCCACTTT. Translation gives CASSFGQNYEDSPLHF.

This clonotype was picked up many times. The chain couples TRBV7-2 to TRBJ2-1, with 11 bases matching TRBD2. Losses at the gene ends were 5 bases for V and 4 bases for J; bases not matched to a gene: 10. The germline V gene encodes CDR1 SGHTA and CDR2 FQGNSA. This CDR3 is 17 amino acids long. CDR3 residues: CASSRRAGTSGYNEQFF. In DNA form, the CDR3 reads TGTGCCAGCAGCCGCCGAGCCGGGACTAGCGGATACAATGAGCAGTTCTTC.

The chain uses TRBV5-4 and TRBJ2-1; 8 nucleotides align to TRBD1. The CDR3 contains 14 residues. Trimming cost V 2 bases and J 7 bases; bases outside gene matches: 5. CDR1 and CDR2 (germline): SGHNT, YYREEE (reference sequence). The CDR3 DNA reads as TGTGCCAGCAGCTTCGAGACAGGGGTAAATGAGCAGTTCTTC. Translated, it gives CASSFETGVNEQFF. Together with reference TRBV5-4 and TRBJ2-1, the CDR3 gives the full variable domain: ETGVTQSPTHLIKTRGQQVTLRCSSQSGHNTVSWYQQALGQGPQFIFQYYREEENGRGNFPPRFSGLQFPNYSSELNVNALELDDSALYLCASSFETGVNEQFFGPGTRLTVL.

This clonotype was counted ten times or more. The rearrangement links TRBV5-1 to TRBJ1-2; D ambiguous. Germline values: CDR1 SGHRS, CDR2 YFSETQ. This CDR3 has 13 residues. Between the trimmed V and J ends, which lost 2 bases and 8 bases, there was a span of 13 bases. The CDR3 DNA sequence: TGCGCCAGCAGCTTAAACGGGGATCGAGGCTACACCTTC. Its translation is CASSLNGDRGYTF.

This clonotype appeared many times. The rearrangement links TRBV6-5 to TRBJ1-6; perhaps TRBD1 as D (5 bases). This CDR3 is 16 amino acids long. V lost 6 bases and J 10 bases, leaving 22 bases between the germline ends. Germline V CDR1 and CDR2: MNHEY, SVGAGI. CDR3 DNA: TGTGCCAGCAGCCAGGGACTGCAGGGTGGGAGGTCACCCCTCCACTTT. This codes for CASSQGLQGGRSPLHF.

This clonotype was counted ten times or more. The chain couples TRBV4-2 to TRBJ1-6, with D perhaps TRBD1 (6 bases). The CDR3 runs to 16 residues. The V and J ends lost 0 bases and 8 bases respectively, with 14 bases between them. The germline gives CDR1 LGHNA, CDR2 YNFKEQ. CDR3 nucleotides: TGTGCCAGCAGCCAAGAGGCCGTCTCAGGGGATTCACCCCTCCACTTT. Residues: CASSQEAVSGDSPLHF.

This chain joins TRBV30 and TRBJ1-1; 11 bases align to TRBD1. The CDR3 totals 14 residues. The trim removed 2 bases at V and 5 bases at J, leaving 4 bases unmatched. CDR1 is GTSNPN and CDR2 is SVGIG in the germline V gene (reference sequence). CDR3 DNA: TGTGCCTGGAGTTCAGGGACAGGGGGGACTGAAGCTTTCTTT. Amino acid sequence: CAWSSGTGGTEAFF.

This clonotype has a count of ten or more. CDR3 bases: TGTGCCAGCAGTATGGACAGGGGGGAACAGTTCTTC. Its protein product is CASSMDRGEQFF. The V gene is TRBV5-4, the J gene TRBJ2-1; 10 bases fit TRBD1. V lost 5 bases to trimming and J lost 13 bases; unmatched junction nucleotides: 6. CDR1 is SGHNT and CDR2 is YYREEE in the germline V gene (reference sequence). CDR3 length: 12 amino acids.

This clonotype was counted a single time. This could be a read error, since a much larger clone is one nucleotide away. The chain joins TRBV6-1 to TRBJ1-5, with a weak D call TRBD1 (5 bases). The CDR3 has 13 residues. CDR1 and CDR2 from the germline V gene are MNHNS and SASEGT. CDR3 nucleotides: TGTGCCAGCAAGGAGGCAGGGAGTCAGCCCCGGCATTTT. Residues: CASKEAGSQPRHF.

This clonotype was picked up a small number of times. Sequence at one end of the junction differs from germline and may be a read error. V usage is TRBV20-1 and J usage is TRBJ2-5, with D perhaps given as TRBD1 or TRBD2 (6 bases each). The germline CDR1 and CDR2 sequences are DFQATT and SNEGSKA (reference sequence). The CDR3 runs to 11 residues. This CDR3 reads CSAGGQETQSF. The DNA of the CDR3 is TGCAGTGCCGGGGGCCAAGAGACCCAGTCCTTC.

This chain joins TRBV5-4 and TRBJ2-1; 9 positions agree with TRBD1. The V and J ends lost 5 bases and 9 bases, in that order; junction bases with no gene match: 15. Germline V gives CDR1 SGHNT, CDR2 YYREEE (reference sequence). The CDR3 is 16 amino acids. CDR3 residues: CASRVTGGGFYGEQFF. CDR3 DNA: TGTGCCAGCAGAGTTACAGGGGGCGGATTTTATGGTGAGCAGTTCTTC.

This clonotype was observed a few times. This chain uses TRBV11-2 with TRBJ2-4; D may be TRBD1 or TRBD2 (6 bases each). CDR1 is SGHAT, CDR2 FQNNGV, per germline. V was trimmed by 5 bases and J by 6 bases, leaving 26 bases between them. This CDR3 comprises 18 residues. As DNA, the CDR3 is TGTGCCAGCAGCCCCTTGACCAGGGCTAGGGGGGTTGGAAACATTCAGTACTTC. Translated: CASSPLTRARGVGNIQYF.

CDR3 amino acids: CSAGGPEASQPQHF. The CDR3 DNA sequence: TGCAGTGCTGGAGGCCCCGAGGCCAGTCAGCCCCAGCATTTT. The chain employs TRBV20-1 and TRBJ1-5; D remains ambiguous. This CDR3 spans 14 amino acids. The germline V gene has CDR1 DFQATT and CDR2 SNEGSKA (reference sequence). Trimming pared 5 bases from V and 6 bases from J, leaving 17 bases between.

Note on this clonotype: This may arise from a read error, as a much more abundant clone is one base away. The J gene is TRBJ2-7, the V gene TRBV11-2, with TRBD1 matching 8 bases. The DNA matches TRBJ2-1 better at its end, which makes the J call doubtful. The CDR3 extends over 16 amino acids. Germline V CDR1 and CDR2: SGHAT, FQNNGV. This CDR3 reads CASSYGQGAFNNEQFF. The CDR3 nucleotides are TGTGCCAGCAGCTACGGACAGGGCGCCTTCAATAATGAGCAGTTCTTC.

The table lists this clonotype with a few counts. This clone may be a read error of a much larger clone one base away. The V gene is TRBV20-1, the J gene TRBJ1-5, with a tentative D call TRBD1 (6 bases). This CDR3 has 15 amino acids. Germline V CDR1 and CDR2: DFQATT, SNEGSKA (reference sequence). The ends were cut back, 2 bases at V and 6 bases at J, with 17 bases in the middle. The CDR3, as DNA: TGCAGTGCTAGACGACAGGTCTGGGGCACTCAGCCCCAGCATTTT. Translated, it gives CSARRQVWGTQPQHF.